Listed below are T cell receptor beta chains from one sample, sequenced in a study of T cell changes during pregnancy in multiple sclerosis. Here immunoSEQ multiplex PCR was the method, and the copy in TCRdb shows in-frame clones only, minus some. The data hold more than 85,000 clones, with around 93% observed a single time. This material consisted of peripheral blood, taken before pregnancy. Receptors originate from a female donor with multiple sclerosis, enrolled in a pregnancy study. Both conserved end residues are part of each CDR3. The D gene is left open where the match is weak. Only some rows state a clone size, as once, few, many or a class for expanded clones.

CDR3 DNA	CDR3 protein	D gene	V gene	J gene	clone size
TGTGCCAGCAGTTCGGGGGGAGCTAGCGGGAGCTCCTACAATGAGCAGTTCTTC	CASSSGGASGSSYNEQFF	TRBD2	TRBV28	TRBJ2-1	.
TGTGCCAGCAGTTTAGGCAGGGCGGATCAGCCCCAGCATTTT	CASSLGRADQPQHF	.	TRBV28	TRBJ1-5	.
TGTGCCAGCAGCGAAGGGGGTTTGGAAGAGACCCAGTACTTC	CASSEGGLEETQYF	.	TRBV9	TRBJ2-5	.
TGTGCCAGCAGCTCCCGGACAGGGGGACCCTACGAGCAGTACTTC	CASSSRTGGPYEQYF	TRBD1	TRBV7-2	TRBJ2-7	few
TGTGCCAGCAGCCTGACAGGACAGGCGACAAACTATGGCTACACCTTC	CASSLTGQATNYGYTF	TRBD1	TRBV5-6	TRBJ1-2	.
TGTGCCAGCAGTCTCCCCAGTCCCTCTGGAAACACCATATATTTT	CASSLPSPSGNTIYF	.	TRBV28	TRBJ1-3	.
TGTGCCAGCAGTTTAGGGGCAGGGAGGCGGCCCCAGCATTTT	CASSLGAGRRPQHF	.	TRBV27	TRBJ1-5	.
TGTGCCATTCTCTGGGCACAGGGGGCTTTCGGCACCGGGGAGCTGTTTTTT	CAILWAQGAFGTGELFF	TRBD1	TRBV25-1	TRBJ2-2	.
TGCGCCAGCAGCTTGACGGGGGCTGGGGCCAACGTCCTGACTTTC	CASSLTGAGANVLTF	.	TRBV5-1	TRBJ2-6	.
TGTGCCAGCAGTGCCTTGACAGGCACTAATGGCTACACCTTC	CASSALTGTNGYTF	.	TRBV6-1	TRBJ1-2	.
TGTGCCAGCACCTCTAGCGGGAGAACGGGCAATGAGCAGTTCTTC	CASTSSGRTGNEQFF	TRBD2	TRBV6-6	TRBJ2-1	.
TGTGCCTGGAGCGAAACTAGCGGGAGGGGCAATGAGCAGTTCTTC	CAWSETSGRGNEQFF	TRBD2	TRBV30	TRBJ2-1	.
TGCGCCAGCAGCCCTCGGTTGGGACAGCTTGAAGCTTTCTTT	CASSPRLGQLEAFF	TRBD1	TRBV4-3	TRBJ1-1	.
TGTGCCAGCAGTGCCAATACAGGGAACTATGGCTACACCTTC	CASSANTGNYGYTF	.	TRBV6-4	TRBJ1-2	.
TGCAGCGTTGGGTCAGGGGCGATGAACACTGAAGCTTTCTTT	CSVGSGAMNTEAFF	.	TRBV29-1	TRBJ1-1	once
TGTGCCAGCAGCCAAGCTCGCGGGTCCTACGAGCAGTACTTC	CASSQARGSYEQYF	.	TRBV4-2	TRBJ2-7	.
TGCGCCAGCAGCTTGGTCAGGGGAGAGACCCAGTACTTC	CASSLVRGETQYF	.	TRBV5-1	TRBJ2-5	.
TGCGCCAGCAGCCCCGTAGCGGGAACCTACAATGAGCAGTTCTTC	CASSPVAGTYNEQFF	TRBD2	TRBV5-1	TRBJ2-1	.
TGTGCCAGCAGTTGGGGGCGGGGCACAGATACGCAGTATTTT	CASSWGRGTDTQYF	.	TRBV9	TRBJ2-3	.
TGCGCCAGCAGCGACAGTTCCTACGAGCAGTACTTC	CASSDSSYEQYF	.	TRBV10-1	TRBJ2-7	.
TGCAGCGCTGCACAGGGGGCTCTCCAAGAGACCCAGTACTTC	CSAAQGALQETQYF	TRBD1	TRBV29-1	TRBJ2-5	once
TGTGCCATCCCTAGCGGGAGAGACACCGGGGAGCTGTTTTTT	CAIPSGRDTGELFF	TRBD2	TRBV27	TRBJ2-2	.
TGCGCCAGCAGCCAAGACAGGGGGGCCACAGATACGCAGTATTTT	CASSQDRGATDTQYF	.	TRBV4-1	TRBJ2-3	.
TGTGCCAGCAGCTTCCCGGGACTAGCGGGAGAGGCGGTAAATGAGCAGTTCTTC	CASSFPGLAGEAVNEQFF	TRBD2	TRBV7-9	TRBJ2-1	once
TGCGCCAGCAGCCCCCACAGGGGGACTGGGGCCAACGTCCTGACTTTC	CASSPHRGTGANVLTF	TRBD1	TRBV5-1	TRBJ2-6	.
TGTGCCAGCAGCGCCTGGGGGGGCGCAGGGGGCGATGAAAAACTGTTTTTT	CASSAWGGAGGDEKLFF	TRBD1	TRBV7-9	TRBJ1-4	.
TGTGCCACCGGGGACAGGGCGAGCTATGGCTACACCTTC	CATGDRASYGYTF	TRBD1	TRBV19	TRBJ1-2	.
TGTGCCAGCAGTTCCCGTAAGACAGGGGAATCCTACGAGCAGTACTTC	CASSSRKTGESYEQYF	TRBD1	TRBV6-5	TRBJ2-7	.
TGTGCCAGCAGCCAAAACTCCGGGACTAGTTTTCAGGGTACGCAGTATTTT	CASSQNSGTSFQGTQYF	TRBD2	TRBV4-2	TRBJ2-3	.
TGTGCCAGCAGAAAATTGGGTCACCGGGACAGCCTCTATGGCTACACCTTC	CASRKLGHRDSLYGYTF	TRBD1	TRBV2	TRBJ1-2	.
TGTGCCAGCAGTGACGCGGGGAGCACAGATACGCAGTATTTT	CASSDAGSTDTQYF	.	TRBV6-1	TRBJ2-3	.
TGTGCCAGCAGCCGAGACAGGGCTGGAAACACCATATATTTT	CASSRDRAGNTIYF	TRBD1	TRBV9	TRBJ1-3	.
TGTGCCAGCAGTGAATGGGACAGAGGTTCAGAGCAGTATTTT	CASSEWDRGSEQYF	TRBD1	TRBV25-1	TRBJ2-3	.
TGTGCCAGCAGTTTCACTCCCTCTGGGGCCAACGTCCTGACTTTC	CASSFTPSGANVLTF	.	TRBV27	TRBJ2-6	.
TGTGCCAGTAGTACCCGACAGGGCACTGAAGCTTTCTTT	CASSTRQGTEAFF	TRBD1	TRBV19	TRBJ1-1	.
TGTGCCAGCAGTACGGGACTGGTCTATGGCTACACCTTC	CASSTGLVYGYTF	.	TRBV6-5	TRBJ1-2	.
TGTGCCAGCAGCCAAGTAAGGAGCACCAAGCAGCCCCAGCATTTT	CASSQVRSTKQPQHF	.	TRBV4-2	TRBJ1-5	.
TGTGCCAGCAGCGCGGGACAGCCATATAACACTGAAGCTTTCTTT	CASSAGQPYNTEAFF	TRBD1	TRBV2	TRBJ1-1	once
TGCGCCAGCAGCCAAGGACTAGCGGGACCAGAGCAGTTCTTC	CASSQGLAGPEQFF	TRBD2	TRBV4-1	TRBJ2-1	.
TGTGCCAGCAGTTTCAACAGGGGGGGGTACGAGCAGTACTTC	CASSFNRGGYEQYF	.	TRBV27	TRBJ2-7	once
TGTGCCAGCAGCCCAGACAGGCAAGAGACCCAGTACTTC	CASSPDRQETQYF	.	TRBV5-4	TRBJ2-5	.
TGCGCCAGCAGCTCGCAAGGACAGGGGCTTGGTGATGAGCAGTTCTTC	CASSSQGQGLGDEQFF	TRBD1	TRBV5-1	TRBJ2-1	once
TGCGCCAGCCGAGACAGGGGTCCTGCTGGCAATGAGCAGTTCTTC	CASRDRGPAGNEQFF	TRBD1	TRBV5-1	TRBJ2-1	.
TGTGCCAGCAGTTGGTCACTTCCTAGAGATACGCAGTATTTT	CASSWSLPRDTQYF	.	TRBV6-1	TRBJ2-3	.
TGTGCCAGCAGCTTGGGTGTCAGCTCCTACGAGCAGTACTTC	CASSLGVSSYEQYF	.	TRBV5-4	TRBJ2-7	once
TGTGCCTGGAGTGTTCACGCGGCCAAAAACATTCAGTACTTC	CAWSVHAAKNIQYF	.	TRBV30	TRBJ2-4	.
TGTGCCAGTAGTACAACTAGCGGGAGCTCCTACGAGCAGTACTTC	CASSTTSGSSYEQYF	TRBD2	TRBV19	TRBJ2-7	.
TGTGCCAGCAGCTCCCGGACAGGGCTTGATGAAGCTTTCTTT	CASSSRTGLDEAFF	TRBD1	TRBV9	TRBJ1-1	.
TGTGCCAGCAGTTTGAGGGGAGCGGGGGCAGATACGCAGTATTTT	CASSLRGAGADTQYF	TRBD2	TRBV27	TRBJ2-3	once
TGTGCCAGCAGCTTAGCGGCTCGGGGGAATGAGCAGTTCTTC	CASSLAARGNEQFF	.	TRBV7-2	TRBJ2-1	.
TGTGCCAGCACCAGCGGGATCACCGGGGAGCTGTTTTTT	CASTSGITGELFF	TRBD2	TRBV7-9	TRBJ2-2	.
TGTGCCAGCAGCCACTTGGGACTAGCGGGAGGGCCAGGGATTACCTACGAGCAGTACTTC	CASSHLGLAGGPGITYEQYF	TRBD2	TRBV5-4	TRBJ2-7	.